This TCR beta chain was recorded in a study of T-cell memory formation after mild COVID-19. This clonotype was observed a few times. CDR1 and CDR2 from the germline V gene are KGHDR and SFDVKD. V gave up 4 bases and J gave up 5 bases, with 13 bases separating them. There are 14 residues in the CDR3. TCRdb re-called the 5' RACE reads with MiXCR, one entry per CDR3 protein. The top ten hold 12% of the sample, which has under 200,000 distinct CDR3 sequences, about a third seen once. The genes are TRBV24-1 and TRBJ1-2, with D possibly TRBD1 on 6 matching bases. This receptor was taken from an adult woman who had mild COVID-19 (a few samples of this study predate the infection). Cell type and time point are not known. Sequencing used PBMCs or a T cell subset sorted from them (not recorded which). CDR3 region: CATSDPGQSYGYTF. CDR3 bases: TGTGCCACCAGTGACCCTGGACAGAGTTATGGCTACACCTTC.